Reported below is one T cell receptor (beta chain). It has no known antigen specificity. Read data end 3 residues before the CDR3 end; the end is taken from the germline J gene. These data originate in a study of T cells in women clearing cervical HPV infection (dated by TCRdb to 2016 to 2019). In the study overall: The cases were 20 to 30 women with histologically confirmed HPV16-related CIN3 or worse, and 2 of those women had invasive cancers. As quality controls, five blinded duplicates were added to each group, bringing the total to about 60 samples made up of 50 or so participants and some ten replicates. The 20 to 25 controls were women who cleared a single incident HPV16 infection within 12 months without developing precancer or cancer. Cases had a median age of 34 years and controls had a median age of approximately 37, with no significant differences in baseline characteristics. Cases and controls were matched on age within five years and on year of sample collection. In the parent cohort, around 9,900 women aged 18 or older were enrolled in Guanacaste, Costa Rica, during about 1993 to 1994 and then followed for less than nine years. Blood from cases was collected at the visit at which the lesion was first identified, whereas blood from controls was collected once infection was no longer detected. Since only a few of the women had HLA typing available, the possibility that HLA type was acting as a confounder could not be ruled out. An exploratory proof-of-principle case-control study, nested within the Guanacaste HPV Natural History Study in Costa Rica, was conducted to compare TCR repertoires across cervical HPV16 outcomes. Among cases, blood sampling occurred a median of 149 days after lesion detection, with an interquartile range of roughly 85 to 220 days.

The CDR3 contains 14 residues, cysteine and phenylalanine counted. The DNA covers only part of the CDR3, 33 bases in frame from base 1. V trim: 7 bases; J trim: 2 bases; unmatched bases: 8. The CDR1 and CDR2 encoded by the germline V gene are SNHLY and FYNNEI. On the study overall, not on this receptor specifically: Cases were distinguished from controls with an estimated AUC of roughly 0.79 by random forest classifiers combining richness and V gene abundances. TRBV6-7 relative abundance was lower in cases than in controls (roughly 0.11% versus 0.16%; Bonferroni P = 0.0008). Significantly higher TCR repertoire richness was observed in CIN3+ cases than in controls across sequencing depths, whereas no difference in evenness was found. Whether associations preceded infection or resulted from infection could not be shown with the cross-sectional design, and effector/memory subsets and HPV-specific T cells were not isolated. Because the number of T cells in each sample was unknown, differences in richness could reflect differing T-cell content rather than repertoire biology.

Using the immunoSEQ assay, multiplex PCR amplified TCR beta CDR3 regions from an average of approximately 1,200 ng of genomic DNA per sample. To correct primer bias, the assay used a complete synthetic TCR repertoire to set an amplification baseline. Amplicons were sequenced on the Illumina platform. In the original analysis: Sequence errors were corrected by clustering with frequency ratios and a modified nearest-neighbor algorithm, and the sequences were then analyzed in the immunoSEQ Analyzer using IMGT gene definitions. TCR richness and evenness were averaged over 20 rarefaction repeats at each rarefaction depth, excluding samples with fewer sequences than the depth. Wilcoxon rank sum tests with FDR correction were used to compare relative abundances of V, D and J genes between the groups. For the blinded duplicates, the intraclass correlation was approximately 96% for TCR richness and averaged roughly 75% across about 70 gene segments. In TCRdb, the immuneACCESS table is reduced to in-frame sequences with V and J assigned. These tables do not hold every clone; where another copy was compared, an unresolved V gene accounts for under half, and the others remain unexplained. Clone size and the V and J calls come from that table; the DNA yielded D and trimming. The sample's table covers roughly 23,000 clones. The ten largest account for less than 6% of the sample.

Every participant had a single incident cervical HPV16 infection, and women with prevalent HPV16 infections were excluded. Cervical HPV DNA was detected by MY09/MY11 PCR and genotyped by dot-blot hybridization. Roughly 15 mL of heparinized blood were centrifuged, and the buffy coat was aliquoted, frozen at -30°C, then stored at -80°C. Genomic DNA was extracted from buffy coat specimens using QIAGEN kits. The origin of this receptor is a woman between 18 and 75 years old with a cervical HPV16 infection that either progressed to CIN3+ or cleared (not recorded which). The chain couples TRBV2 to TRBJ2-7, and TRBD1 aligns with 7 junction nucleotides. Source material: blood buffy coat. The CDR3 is CASTADRATYEQYF. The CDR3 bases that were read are TGTGCCAGCACTGCAGACAGGGCCACCTACGAG. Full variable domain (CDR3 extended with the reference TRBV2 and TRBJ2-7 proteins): EPEVTQTPSHQVTQMGQEVILRCVPISNHLYFYWYRQILGQKVEFLVSFYNNEISEKSEIFDDQFSVERPDGSNFTLKIRSTKLEDSAMYFCASTADRATYEQYFGPGTRLTVT.